A selection of T cell receptor beta chains follows, all from one sample in a study of molecular identifiers for immune sequencing clone quantification. TCRdb re-analysed the PCR reads in MiXCR, keeping a single row per CDR3 protein. The sample has more than 60,000 distinct CDR3 sequences, around a sixth seen once. The sequencing input was naive CD8+ T cells from blood, with Jurkat cell RNA spiked in. All receptors derive from a human donor in good health. Some libraries in this study had Jurkat cell RNA spiked in. Both conserved end residues are part of each CDR3. The D gene is left open where the match is weak. Some rows mark clone size as missing; the rest say once, few, many or name a class of expanded clone.

D: -
J: TRBJ1-1
size: -
V: TRBV6-5
CDR3: CASAGAAMNTEAFF
DNA: TGCGCCAGCGCTGGGGCCGCTATGAACACTGAAGCTTTCTTT

D: -
J: TRBJ2-1
size: many
V: TRBV11-2
CDR3: CASSYNEQFF
DNA: TGTGCCAGCTCTTACAATGAGCAGTTCTTC

D: -
J: TRBJ1-3
size: many
V: TRBV20-1
CDR3: CSARFGGNTIYF
DNA: TGCAGTGCTAGGTTTGGAGGAAACACCATATATTTT

D: TRBD1
J: TRBJ2-1
size: -
V: TRBV29-1
CDR3: CSVLIKGRGNDEQFF
DNA: TGCAGCGTCCTAATCAAGGGCAGGGGGAACGATGAGCAGTTCTTC

D: -
J: TRBJ2-3
size: -
V: TRBV7-9
CDR3: CASSLLLGADTQYF
DNA: TGTGCCAGCAGCTTACTGCTAGGGGCAGATACGCAGTATTTT

D: -
J: TRBJ2-3
size: many
V: TRBV6-1
CDR3: CASSEWAGTTSTDTQYF
DNA: TGTGCCAGCAGTGAGTGGGCGGGAACGACTAGCACAGATACGCAGTATTTT

D: -
J: TRBJ1-2
size: many
V: TRBV11-1
CDR3: CASSLAVNYGYTF
DNA: TGTGCCAGCAGCTTAGCAGTTAACTATGGCTACACCTTC

D: TRBD2
J: TRBJ2-3
size: many
V: TRBV12-5
CDR3: CASGLFGGGRRTDTQYF
DNA: TGTGCTAGTGGTTTGTTCGGAGGCGGGAGGCGCACAGATACGCAGTATTTT

D: -
J: TRBJ2-1
size: many
V: TRBV4-1
CDR3: CASSRPEGNEQFF
DNA: TGCGCCAGCAGCCGTCCGGAGGGCAATGAGCAGTTCTTC

D: -
J: TRBJ1-5
size: many
V: TRBV11-3
CDR3: CASSPTANQPQHF
DNA: TGTGCCAGCAGTCCAACAGCGAATCAGCCCCAGCATTTT

D: -
J: TRBJ1-2
size: many
V: TRBV6-2/TRBV6-3
CDR3: CASSYASGWGLANYGYTF
DNA: TGTGCCAGCAGTTACGCTTCCGGCTGGGGCCTAGCTAACTATGGCTACACCTTC

D: -
J: TRBJ1-4
size: -
V: TRBV27
CDR3: CASSQWQGNEKLFF
DNA: TGTGCCAGCAGTCAGTGGCAGGGTAATGAAAAACTGTTTTTT

D: -
J: TRBJ2-7
size: -
V: TRBV6-1
CDR3: CASTPVVTHEQYF
DNA: TGTGCCAGCACCCCCGTGGTTACCCACGAGCAGTACTTC

D: -
J: TRBJ2-1
size: few
V: TRBV27
CDR3: CASSLYPLGGNSFF
DNA: TGTGCCAGCAGTTTATACCCCCTCGGAGGGAATTCGTTCTTC

D: -
J: TRBJ2-7
size: many
V: TRBV4-3
CDR3: CASSQDYKGYEQYF
DNA: TGCGCCAGCAGCCAAGATTATAAGGGCTACGAGCAGTACTTC

D: TRBD2
J: TRBJ2-7
size: many
V: TRBV20-1
CDR3: CSASWEGSHEQYF
DNA: TGCAGTGCTAGTTGGGAGGGCTCCCACGAGCAGTACTTC

D: -
J: TRBJ2-1
size: -
V: TRBV27
CDR3: CASSLIGYEQFF
DNA: TGTGCCAGCAGTTTAATTGGGTATGAGCAGTTCTTC

D: TRBD2
J: TRBJ2-3
size: many
V: TRBV5-4
CDR3: CASSSSGSPEDTQYF
DNA: TGTGCCAGCAGCAGTAGCGGGAGCCCAGAAGATACGCAGTATTTT

D: -
J: TRBJ2-5
size: many
V: TRBV7-6
CDR3: CASSPDSSYQETQYF
DNA: TGTGCCAGCAGCCCAGACAGTTCGTACCAAGAGACCCAGTACTTC

D: TRBD1
J: TRBJ1-1
size: many
V: TRBV5-1
CDR3: CASSWGTANTEAFF
DNA: TGCGCCAGCAGCTGGGGGACAGCGAACACTGAAGCTTTCTTT

D: -
J: TRBJ2-2
size: many
V: TRBV29-1
CDR3: CSASDRRNTGELFF
DNA: TGCAGCGCATCAGACAGGAGGAACACCGGGGAGCTGTTTTTT

D: -
J: TRBJ2-3
size: many
V: TRBV4-3
CDR3: CASSQDSGTDTQYF
DNA: TGCGCCAGCAGCCAAGATAGCGGCACAGATACGCAGTATTTT

D: -
J: TRBJ2-1
size: -
V: TRBV30
CDR3: CAWSAGPYNEQFF
DNA: TGTGCCTGGAGCGCGGGCCCCTACAATGAGCAGTTCTTC

D: -
J: TRBJ1-1
size: many
V: TRBV6-2/TRBV6-3
CDR3: CASSLTATREAFF
DNA: TGTGCCAGCAGTTTGACAGCGACCCGTGAAGCTTTCTTT

D: -
J: TRBJ2-2
size: many
V: TRBV4-2
CDR3: CASSLRSGTPNTGELFF
DNA: TGTGCCAGCAGCCTAAGATCCGGGACTCCGAACACCGGGGAGCTGTTTTTT

D: TRBD2
J: TRBJ2-7
size: many
V: TRBV20-1
CDR3: CSARDRNRTRPYEQYF
DNA: TGCAGTGCTAGAGATCGTAATCGGACTAGACCCTACGAGCAGTACTTC

D: -
J: TRBJ2-5
size: many
V: TRBV2
CDR3: CASSVTSTQPQETQYF
DNA: TGTGCCAGCAGCGTCACTAGCACCCAACCTCAAGAGACCCAGTACTTC

D: -
J: TRBJ1-2
size: few
V: TRBV5-3
CDR3: CASSPKDVFNYGCTF
DNA: -

D: -
J: TRBJ1-5
size: many
V: TRBV19
CDR3: CASSIGGGQPQHF
DNA: TGTGCCAGTAGTATAGGGGGCGGACAGCCCCAGCATTTT

D: -
J: TRBJ1-4
size: many
V: TRBV6-5
CDR3: CASGGTGSNEKLFF
DNA: TGTGCCAGCGGGGGAACAGGGTCCAATGAAAAACTGTTTTTT

D: TRBD2
J: TRBJ2-5
size: many
V: TRBV30
CDR3: CAWSLGGGETQYF
DNA: TGTGCCTGGAGCTTGGGGGGGGGAGAGACCCAGTACTTC

D: TRBD2
J: TRBJ2-7
size: -
V: TRBV28
CDR3: CASRLAGSGKKQYF
DNA: TGTGCCAGCAGATTAGCGGGATCGGGTAAAAAGCAGTACTTC

D: TRBD2
J: TRBJ2-3
size: many
V: TRBV11-2
CDR3: CASSLEFGLAGVADTQYF
DNA: TGTGCCAGCAGCTTGGAATTCGGACTAGCGGGAGTGGCAGATACGCAGTATTTT

D: TRBD2
J: TRBJ2-5
size: -
V: TRBV20-1
CDR3: CSARDYFSGRGFGTQYF
DNA: TGCAGTGCTAGAGATTATTTTAGCGGGAGGGGGTTTGGGACCCAGTACTTC

D: -
J: TRBJ2-1
size: few
V: TRBV7-6
CDR3: CASSLTHYDNEQFF
DNA: TGTGCCAGCAGCTTAACACACTACGACAATGAGCAGTTCTTC

D: -
J: TRBJ2-7
size: -
V: TRBV7-6
CDR3: CASSLSPSREQYF
DNA: TGTGCCAGCAGCCTGTCTCCAAGTCGGGAGCAGTACTTC